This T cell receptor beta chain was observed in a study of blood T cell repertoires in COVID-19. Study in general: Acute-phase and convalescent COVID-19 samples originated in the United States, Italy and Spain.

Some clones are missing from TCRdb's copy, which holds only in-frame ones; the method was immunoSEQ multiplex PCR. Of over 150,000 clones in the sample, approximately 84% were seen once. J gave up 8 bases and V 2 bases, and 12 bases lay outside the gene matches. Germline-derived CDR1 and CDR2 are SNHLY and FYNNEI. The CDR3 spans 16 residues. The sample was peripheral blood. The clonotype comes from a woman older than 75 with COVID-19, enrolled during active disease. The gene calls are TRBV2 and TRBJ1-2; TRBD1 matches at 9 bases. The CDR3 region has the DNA TGTGCCAGCAGTGAAAGTCCGGGACAGGGAGGTAGGGGCTACACCTTC. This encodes CASSESPGQGGRGYTF. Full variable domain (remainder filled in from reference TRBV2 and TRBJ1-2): EPEVTQTPSHQVTQMGQEVILRCVPISNHLYFYWYRQILGQKVEFLVSFYNNEISEKSEIFDDQFSVERPDGSNFTLKIRSTKLEDSAMYFCASSESPGQGGRGYTFGSGTRLTVV.